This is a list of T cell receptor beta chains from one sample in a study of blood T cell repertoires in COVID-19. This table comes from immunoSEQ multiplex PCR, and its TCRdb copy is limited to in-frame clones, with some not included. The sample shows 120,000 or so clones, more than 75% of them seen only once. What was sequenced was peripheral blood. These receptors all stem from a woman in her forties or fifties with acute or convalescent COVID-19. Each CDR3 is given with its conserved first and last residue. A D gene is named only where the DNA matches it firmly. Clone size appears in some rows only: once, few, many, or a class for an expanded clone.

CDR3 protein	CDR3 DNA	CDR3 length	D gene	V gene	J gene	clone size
CASSLEGLAGTNPNTGELFF	TGCGCCAGCAGCTTGGAGGGACTAGCGGGAACAAACCCGAACACCGGGGAGCTGTTTTTT	20	TRBD2	TRBV5-1	TRBJ2-2	-
CASLPGTSGRDEQYF	TGTGCCAGCTTACCGGGGACTAGCGGGAGAGACGAGCAGTACTTC	15	TRBD2	TRBV28	TRBJ2-7	-
CASSGQGGYSNQPQHF	TGTGCCAGCAGTGGTCAGGGAGGCTATAGCAATCAGCCCCAGCATTTT	16	-	TRBV6-1	TRBJ1-5	-
CASSYDAGRERDRGYYEQYF	TGTGCCAGCAGTTACGACGCCGGTCGGGAAAGGGACAGGGGCTACTACGAGCAGTACTTC	20	TRBD1	TRBV6-7	TRBJ2-7	-
CASSGGRGSKETQYF	TGTGCCAGCAGCGGGGGCCGAGGTTCAAAAGAGACCCAGTACTTC	15	-	TRBV5-8	TRBJ2-5	-
CASSEGTEGYGYTF	TGTGCCAGCAGTGAGGGCACGGAAGGATATGGCTACACCTTC	14	-	TRBV6-1	TRBJ1-2	-
CASSAAGQGAFRSRAFF	TGTGCCAGCAGCGCCGCGGGACAGGGGGCGTTCCGGTCACGAGCTTTCTTT	17	TRBD1	TRBV11-2	TRBJ1-1	-
CASSPVPGFSGANVLTF	TGCGCCAGCAGCCCCGTACCAGGGTTCTCTGGGGCCAACGTCCTGACTTTC	17	-	TRBV5-1	TRBJ2-6	-
CASSLRAGGFPGELFF	TGTGCCAGCAGTTTAAGGGCAGGGGGGTTCCCCGGGGAGCTGTTTTTT	16	-	TRBV28	TRBJ2-2	-
CASTHDRTYEQYF	TGTGCCAGCACCCATGACAGAACCTACGAGCAGTACTTC	13	-	TRBV2	TRBJ2-7	-
CASSWRPGGDQPQHF	TGCGCCAGCAGCTGGAGACCAGGGGGCGATCAGCCCCAGCATTTT	15	TRBD1	TRBV5-1	TRBJ1-5	-
CASSPSRSSGETQYF	TGCGCCAGCAGCCCTTCGCGGAGTAGCGGGGAGACCCAGTACTTC	15	TRBD2	TRBV5-1	TRBJ2-5	-
CASSLSALASQETQYF	TGTGCCAGCAGTTTATCCGCGCTAGCGTCACAAGAGACCCAGTACTTC	16	-	TRBV27	TRBJ2-5	-
CATGLAGDRVEQYF	TGTGCCACCGGACTAGCGGGAGACAGGGTCGAGCAGTACTTC	14	TRBD2	TRBV10-3	TRBJ2-7	once
CASSQPPVSETQYF	TGTGCCAGCAGCCAACCCCCGGTATCGGAGACCCAGTACTTC	14	-	TRBV4-2	TRBJ2-5	-